The present entry profiles one T cell receptor (beta chain) with its context. Antigen: not known. Treatment given: roughly 10-day PBMC culture with coronavirus spike peptide pools or control peptides (ViraFEST assay). This sample is drawn from a study of vaccination and CD4 T cells after COVID-19. Study-level background: The peptides that stimulated the cells were overlapping spike peptides from SARS-CoV-2, HCoV-NL63, HCoV-OC43 and HCoV-229E. Cultures that served as controls received a CEFX pool, an HIV-1 Nef pool, or no peptide.

Researchers used the Oncomine TCR Beta short-read assay to sequence DNA from cultured CD4+ T cells. The authors extracted genomic DNA from cultured CD4+ T cells. TCRdb analysed the PCR reads with MiXCR anew, one entry per CDR3 protein. The data contain roughly 12,000 distinct CDR3 sequences, 56% of them seen just once; the ten biggest clones take up roughly 15%. Source material: CD4+ T cells from blood, cultured in vitro. This sequence originates from a human donor who had recovered from COVID-19.

In DNA form, the CDR3 reads TGTGCCAGCAGCTTACGGGGCGGGAGGGCCCCAGAGACCCAGTACTTC. Its protein product is CASSLRGGRAPETQYF. This chain joins TRBV11-2 and TRBJ2-5, with TRBD2 matching 9 bases. CDR1 SGHAT and CDR2 FQNNGV come from the germline V gene. The CDR3 length is 16 residues. With 2 bases clipped from V and 4 bases from J, the junction kept 8 bases outside the gene matches. Drawing the rest from reference TRBV11-2 and TRBJ2-5, the complete variable domain is EAGVAQSPRYKIIEKRQSVAFWCNPISGHATLYWYQQILGQGPKLLIQFQNNGVVDDSQLPKDRFSAERLKGVDSTLKIQPAKLEDSAVYLCASSLRGGRAPETQYFGPGTRLLVL.